One sample yielded the 3 T cell receptor beta chains listed below, sequenced in a study of blood T cell repertoires in COVID-19 (dated by TCRdb to the early 2020s). Libraries were prepared through the immunoSEQ multiplex PCR assay. TCRdb obtained this table from immuneACCESS and retained in-frame rearrangements with V and J assigned. These tables miss some clones; where compared with another copy, unresolved V genes account for less than half of the shortfall, and the remainder is unexplained. The table for this sample lists fewer than 200,000 clones; approximately 80% of them were counted only once. The ten largest clones capture roughly 7.1% of the sample. Sequenced input: peripheral blood. Every receptor here comes from a human donor in a cohort sampled during active COVID-19.

This chain connects TRBV5-5 to TRBJ1-6; 8 bases line up with TRBD1. V gave up 4 bases and J gave up 3 bases; unmatched junction bases: 6. This CDR3 has 16 residues. Germline loops: CDR1 SGHKS, CDR2 YYEKEE (reference sequence). The CDR3 DNA reads TGTGCCAGCAGCCTCGGACAGGGCCTCTATAATTCACCCCTCCACTTT. Its protein is CASSLGQGLYNSPLHF.

The chain is built from TRBV19 and TRBJ2-1; possibly TRBD2 for D (7 bases). V was clipped by 1 base and J by 7 bases, with 11 bases between them. The CDR3 is 14 amino acids. Germline V lookup: CDR1 LNHDA, CDR2 SQIVND (reference sequence). The CDR3: CASSIGGGRNEQFF. DNA for the CDR3: TGTGCCAGTAGTATAGGCGGGGGCAGGAATGAGCAGTTCTTC.

There are a few counts of this clone. CDR3 region: CASSAETGGEAFF. In DNA, the CDR3 is TGCGCCAGCAGCGCCGAGACAGGGGGTGAAGCTTTCTTT. V gene TRBV5-1 combines with J gene TRBJ1-1, with 9 bases that match TRBD1. The V gene end was trimmed by 4 bases and the J gene end by 7 bases; junction bases not matched to a gene: 5. The CDR3 has 13 amino acids. Germline values: CDR1 SGHRS, CDR2 YFSETQ.